The clone carrying this T cell receptor (beta chain) was picked up a small number of times. This specimen comes from a study of T cell repertoires in cytomegalovirus infection. CDR3 length: 15 residues. Trimming took off 0 bases at V and 3 bases at J, with 12 bases between the two ends. TCRdb re-derived calls from the reads in MiXCR, one entry per CDR3 protein. The sample carries approximately 250,000 distinct CDR3 sequences, 8% to 9.5% recorded once. The sample was PBMCs. The chain has TRBV23-1 and TRBJ2-7; D unresolved. TRBV23-1 is assigned to the ORF class and has an uncertain function. This receptor was identified in a human donor in good health (CMV status not recorded). Some clones in this sample may be carry-over from other donors' samples. CDR3 sequence: CASSQSYSFIYEQYF. CDR3 in DNA: TGCGCCAGCAGTCAATCGTACTCCTTCATCTACGAGCAGTACTTC.